This TCR beta chain appears in the sequencing data of a study of identical twins. General study points: Abundant beta clonotypes from cord blood had fewer insertions, unlike memory repertoires, which showed none. Excess sharing by twins proved weaker in beta out-of-frame sequences. Out-of-frame alpha sequences shared by twins showed excess low generation probability.

This clonotype has just a few counts. What it recognizes is unknown. Germline values: CDR1 MDHEN, CDR2 SYDVKM. Trimming left V 3 bases short and J 2 bases short, with 16 bases between. CDR3 length equals 16 residues. Unique molecular identifiers were present on the cDNA, and a universal primer site came from template switching. One entry per CDR3 protein, called by TCRdb with MiXCR from the 5' RACE reads. Among 300,000 to 350,000 distinct CDR3 sequences listed, 10% to 15% were seen once. These data are also associated with another study on yellow fever vaccine responses in identical twins.

The TCR sequence derives from a woman under 30 in good health. The chain combines TRBV28 with TRBJ2-5; D uncertain. What was sequenced was CD8+ T cells sorted from blood. The CDR3 is CASSFPPLNQQETQYF. The CDR3 DNA reads as TGTGCCAGCAGTTTCCCGCCCCTCAATCAACAAGAGACCCAGTACTTC.